The 2 T cell receptor beta chains below all came from one sample that was sequenced in a study of blood T cells in healthy people across ages. A second roughly 6 to 12 cycle PCR used barcoded and J-beta primers. TCRdb re-analysed the 5' RACE reads in MiXCR, keeping a single row per CDR3 protein. The sample lists about 540,000 distinct CDR3 sequences; approximately 25% were seen once. The same specimen was also included in a second study, on T cells of mothers and their children.

Input material: blood. These receptors were taken from a boy between 10 and 17 years old in good health.

This clonotype has at least ten counts. The rearrangement joins TRBV5-5 to TRBJ2-7; TRBD1 matches 7 bases. V was clipped by 5 bases and J by 2 bases; unmatched bases: 4. Germline lookup yields CDR1 SGHKS and CDR2 YYEKEE (reference sequence). CDR3 length: 13 residues. CDR3 loop: CASRLTGAYEQYF. Here the CDR3 DNA reads TGTGCCAGCAGACTAACAGGGGCCTACGAGCAGTACTTC.

This clonotype has just a few counts. The chain joins TRBV2 to TRBJ1-3; 7 bases align to TRBD1. The CDR3 length is 16 residues. CDR1 is SNHLY and CDR2 is FYNNEI in the germline V gene. The V gene end was trimmed by 6 bases and the J gene end by 0 bases; junction bases not matched to a gene: 8. The CDR3 bases are TGTGCCAGCAGGTTTCCGACAGGGAACTCTGGAAACACCATATATTTT. It encodes CASRFPTGNSGNTIYF. The full variable domain, rest sourced from reference TRBV2 and TRBJ1-3, is EPEVTQTPSHQVTQMGQEVILRCVPISNHLYFYWYRQILGQKVEFLVSFYNNEISEKSEIFDDQFSVERPDGSNFTLKIRSTKLEDSAMYFCASRFPTGNSGNTIYFGEGSWLTVV.